These T cell receptor beta chains were read from a single sample in a study of metastatic and nonmetastatic thyroid tumors. MiXCR re-clonotyped the PCR reads for TCRdb. Seen here are 70,000 or so clones, 14% observed once, and the top ten hold 6.5%. Source material: blood. All receptors come from a male donor with papillary thyroid cancer or a benign thyroid nodule (not recorded which). Some clones in this sample may be carry-over from other donors' samples. Each CDR3 is given without its conserved first and last residue. D genes are given only for firm matches. Size is omitted from some rows. Given values are once, few, many or a class for expanded clones.

>many|TRBJ1-1|TRBV27|TRBD1
ASSLPGGTEAF
>NA|TRBJ1-6|TRBV5-6|NA
ASSDRTAYNSPLH
>few|TRBJ2-7|TRBV28|NA
ASSLAETRSSYEQY
>many|TRBJ2-3|TRBV2|NA
ASSELASHQDTQY
>many|TRBJ1-5|TRBV4-1|TRBD1
ASSQPRQGAVRPQH
>many|TRBJ2-3|TRBV6-5|NA
ASSYSSSTDTQY
>many|TRBJ2-2|TRBV12-3/TRBV12-4|TRBD2
ASAETTSGRNTGELF
>many|TRBJ2-7|TRBV2|NA
ASKGTYEQY
>many|TRBJ1-2|TRBV11-2|NA
ASSPNGVDDYGYT
>NA|TRBJ2-7|TRBV3-1|NA
ASIPDSRSYEQY
>many|TRBJ2-3|TRBV7-3|TRBD2
ASSLFSSGA
>many|TRBJ1-5|TRBV27|NA
ASSLADSSNQPQH
>NA|TRBJ2-3|TRBV29-1|NA
SSAQLSGRDTQY
>NA|TRBJ2-1|TRBV6-2/TRBV6-3|TRBD1
ASRGTGRHNEQF
>many|TRBJ2-7|TRBV12-3/TRBV12-4|TRBD2
ASSTSGSSYEQY
>NA|TRBJ2-5|TRBV20-1|NA
SAEGQHPETRY
>NA|TRBJ1-6|TRBV19|TRBD1
ATRGQINSPLH
>many|TRBJ2-3|TRBV12-3/TRBV12-4|NA
ASSLGGAPGADTQY
>many|TRBJ1-3|TRBV27|NA
ASGARGSGNTIY
>many|TRBJ1-1|TRBV12-3/TRBV12-4|NA
ASRPGNTEAF
>many|TRBJ2-3|TRBV6-2/TRBV6-3|NA
ASSEGQASTDTQY
>NA|TRBJ2-5|TRBV7-3|NA
ASSPGTLLRETQY
>many|TRBJ2-5|TRBV10-2|NA
ASSGGHGRQETQY
>many|TRBJ2-5|TRBV28|NA
ASSLSGSEETQY
>many|TRBJ2-3|TRBV5-1|NA
ASGRGQEVTDTQY
>many|TRBJ1-5|TRBV5-6|TRBD1
ASSLKTGGFQPQH
>NA|TRBJ1-2|TRBV20-1|TRBD1
SARAGQPHYGYT
>many|TRBJ1-2|TRBV18|NA
ASSPPAGTGNYGYT
>many|TRBJ2-5|TRBV7-8|TRBD2
ASSSTGGQETQY
>many|TRBJ2-5|TRBV2|TRBD2
ASSPGLAAETQY
>many|TRBJ1-2|TRBV4-1|TRBD1
ASSQDDRARNYGYT
>NA|TRBJ2-7|TRBV5-1|TRBD1
ASIGTGGGYEQY
>once|TRBJ2-1|TRBV11-2|TRBD2
ASSPGCGSWNEQF
>many|TRBJ2-4|TRBV6-6|NA
ASSYGTPLAKNIQY
>few|TRBJ2-7|TRBV27|NA
ASRLSSEMSGNEQY
>NA|TRBJ2-3|TRBV11-2|NA
DSSLDRTDTQY
>many|TRBJ2-6|TRBV7-3|NA
ASSLNGGANVLT
>NA|TRBJ1-2|TRBV12-3/TRBV12-4|NA
ASSLDRVDYYT
>NA|TRBJ1-1|TRBV5-1|NA
ASSLVGTQNTEAF
>NA|TRBJ1-2|TRBV5-1|NA
ASSGAGYGYT
>many|TRBJ2-3|TRBV19|NA
ASSISGSDTQY
>many|TRBJ1-4|TRBV4-1|TRBD1
ASSQDRDRYEKLF
>many|TRBJ1-1|TRBV12-3/TRBV12-4|NA
ASSLTLGQNTEAF
>many|TRBJ1-2|TRBV14|TRBD1
ASSQGRGGGYT
>many|TRBJ2-1|TRBV12-3/TRBV12-4|NA
ASSLGLSDENEQF
>many|TRBJ1-2|TRBV20-1|TRBD1
SARDRTGSSYGYT
>NA|TRBJ2-7|TRBV7-2|NA
ASSLGRIGYEQY
>many|TRBJ2-5|TRBV28|TRBD2
ASSLGLAGVPETQY
>many|TRBJ1-6|TRBV27|TRBD1
ASSLFTGGVSPLH
>many|TRBJ2-1|TRBV7-9|TRBD2
ASRAPAGVYNEQF
>few|TRBJ2-3|TRBV6-1|NA
ASSSGKSTDTQY